Listed below are T cell receptor beta chains from one sample, sequenced in a study of blood T cell repertoires in COVID-19. The protocol was immunoSEQ multiplex PCR, while the TCRdb copy is restricted to in-frame clones and leaves out a portion. The sample contains tens of thousands of clones, about 80% of which appear only once. Sequences were obtained from peripheral blood. The receptors derive from a human donor in a cohort sampled during active COVID-19. CDR3s include the opening cysteine and the closing phenylalanine or tryptophan. D genes are given only for firm matches. Size tells how often a clone was seen (once, few, many) or the class of an expanded clone, and some rows leave it out.

CDR3 protein: CASSAQGIQETQYF; CDR3 DNA: TGTGCCAGCAGCGCACAGGGAATCCAAGAGACCCAGTACTTC; V gene: TRBV7-9; D gene: -; J gene: TRBJ2-5; clone size: -
CDR3 protein: CASSLKLQTGTSGTYEQYF; CDR3 DNA: TGTGCCAGCAGCTTAAAGCTCCAAACCGGGACTAGCGGGACCTACGAGCAGTACTTC; V gene: TRBV7-3; D gene: TRBD2; J gene: TRBJ2-7; clone size: -
CDR3 protein: CASNKPGGNTIYF; CDR3 DNA: TGTGCCAGCAACAAACCGGGGGGAAACACCATATATTTT; V gene: TRBV5-6; D gene: -; J gene: TRBJ1-3; clone size: -
CDR3 protein: CATRIGGIPNTGELFF; CDR3 DNA: TGTGCCACCAGGATTGGGGGGATACCGAACACCGGGGAGCTGTTTTTT; V gene: TRBV15; D gene: -; J gene: TRBJ2-2; clone size: -
CDR3 protein: CASSLDERVQYF; CDR3 DNA: TGTGCCAGCAGCTTAGATGAGAGGGTTCAGTACTTC; V gene: TRBV11-3; D gene: -; J gene: TRBJ2-7; clone size: few
CDR3 protein: CASRPSGTVKIYEQYF; CDR3 DNA: TGTGCCAGCAGGCCTAGCGGGACAGTTAAAATCTACGAGCAGTACTTC; V gene: TRBV27; D gene: TRBD2; J gene: TRBJ2-7; clone size: -
CDR3 protein: CASSLGQGALNGYTF; CDR3 DNA: TGTGCCAGCAGCTTAGGCCAGGGGGCGCTGAATGGCTACACCTTC; V gene: TRBV7-6; D gene: TRBD1; J gene: TRBJ1-2; clone size: -
CDR3 protein: CASSEGDRGEQYF; CDR3 DNA: TGTGCCAGCAGTGAAGGGGACAGGGGCGAGCAGTACTTC; V gene: TRBV6-1; D gene: TRBD1; J gene: TRBJ2-7; clone size: many
CDR3 protein: CASSETGGASGELFF; CDR3 DNA: TGTGCCAGCAGTGAAACAGGGGGCGCGTCCGGGGAGCTGTTTTTT; V gene: TRBV6-1; D gene: TRBD1; J gene: TRBJ2-2; clone size: once
CDR3 protein: CASSSQGGFNEKLFF; CDR3 DNA: TGTGCCAGTAGCTCACAGGGGGGGTTTAATGAAAAACTGTTTTTT; V gene: TRBV19; D gene: TRBD1; J gene: TRBJ1-4; clone size: -
CDR3 protein: CASSSEPLATDTQYF; CDR3 DNA: TGTGCCAGCAGCTCCGAACCCCTAGCCACAGATACGCAGTATTTT; V gene: TRBV9; D gene: -; J gene: TRBJ2-3; clone size: -
CDR3 protein: CAFLATEAFF; CDR3 DNA: TGTGCCTTTTTAGCGACTGAAGCTTTCTTT; V gene: TRBV30; D gene: -; J gene: TRBJ1-1; clone size: -
CDR3 protein: CASSPTGLYAYGYTF; CDR3 DNA: TGTGCCAGCAGCCCCACAGGCCTATACGCCTATGGCTACACCTTC; V gene: TRBV6-2/TRBV6-3; D gene: -; J gene: TRBJ1-2; clone size: -
CDR3 protein: CASSLYTGARGETQYF; CDR3 DNA: TGTGCCAGCAGTTTATATACAGGGGCAAGGGGGGAGACCCAGTACTTC; V gene: TRBV28; D gene: TRBD1; J gene: TRBJ2-5; clone size: -
CDR3 protein: CATSASRAGVYTF; CDR3 DNA: TGTGCCACCAGTGCCTCCCGAGCGGGGGTCTACACCTTC; V gene: TRBV24-1; D gene: -; J gene: TRBJ1-2; clone size: once
CDR3 protein: CASSQVTGTSGNTIYF; CDR3 DNA: TGCGCCAGCAGCCAGGTTACAGGGACCTCTGGAAACACCATATATTTT; V gene: TRBV4-3; D gene: -; J gene: TRBJ1-3; clone size: once
CDR3 protein: CASSQDLGDYGYTF; CDR3 DNA: TGTGCCAGCAGCCAAGATCTCGGGGACTATGGCTACACCTTC; V gene: TRBV4-2; D gene: -; J gene: TRBJ1-2; clone size: once
CDR3 protein: CASSPGQDRIGGNTIYF; CDR3 DNA: TGTGCCAGCAGCCCCGGACAGGACAGGATTGGGGGAAACACCATATATTTT; V gene: TRBV7-2; D gene: TRBD1; J gene: TRBJ1-3; clone size: -
CDR3 protein: CASSLTGLGTEAFF; CDR3 DNA: TGTGCCAGCAGTCTTACAGGGCTTGGCACTGAAGCTTTCTTT; V gene: TRBV5-6; D gene: -; J gene: TRBJ1-1; clone size: -
CDR3 protein: CASSEDGGSHYSYTF; CDR3 DNA: TGTGCCAGCAGTGAAGATGGAGGGAGCCACTATAGCTACACCTTC; V gene: TRBV6-1; D gene: -; J gene: TRBJ1-2; clone size: few
CDR3 protein: CASSLATANYGYTF; CDR3 DNA: TGTGCCAGCAGCTTAGCCACGGCTAACTATGGCTACACCTTC; V gene: TRBV7-9; D gene: -; J gene: TRBJ1-2; clone size: few
CDR3 protein: CASSPGSAGNTIYF; CDR3 DNA: TGTGCCAGCAGCCCCGGGTCGGCTGGAAACACCATATATTTT; V gene: TRBV9; D gene: -; J gene: TRBJ1-3; clone size: -
CDR3 protein: CASSYSEVGASYEQYF; CDR3 DNA: TGTGCCAGCAGTTACTCGGAGGTGGGGGCCTCCTACGAGCAGTACTTC; V gene: TRBV6-2/TRBV6-3; D gene: -; J gene: TRBJ2-7; clone size: -
CDR3 protein: CAWSPWAYTDTGELFF; CDR3 DNA: TGTGCCTGGAGCCCATGGGCCTACACTGACACCGGGGAGCTGTTTTTT; V gene: TRBV30; D gene: -; J gene: TRBJ2-2; clone size: -
CDR3 protein: CASSVDRTFSSYNEQFF; CDR3 DNA: TGTGCCAGCAGCGTAGACAGAACCTTTAGCTCCTACAATGAGCAGTTCTTC; V gene: TRBV9; D gene: -; J gene: TRBJ2-1; clone size: once
CDR3 protein: CASSSETSTSQLSDTQYF; CDR3 DNA: TGTGCCAGCAGCTCGGAAACTTCGACTAGTCAACTCTCAGATACGCAGTATTTT; V gene: TRBV11-3; D gene: -; J gene: TRBJ2-3; clone size: -
CDR3 protein: CASSAATSGSSTYNEQFF; CDR3 DNA: TGCGCCAGCAGTGCGGCGACTAGCGGGAGTAGCACCTACAATGAGCAGTTCTTC; V gene: TRBV10-2; D gene: TRBD2; J gene: TRBJ2-1; clone size: -
CDR3 protein: CASSLAPAGTSPVYEQYF; CDR3 DNA: TGTGCCAGCAGCTTAGCCCCTGCCGGGACTAGTCCTGTCTACGAGCAGTACTTC; V gene: TRBV11-2; D gene: TRBD2; J gene: TRBJ2-7; clone size: -
CDR3 protein: CASRPGVAGVMNGYTF; CDR3 DNA: TGTGCCAGCAGGCCAGGGGTTGCTGGAGTGATGAATGGCTACACCTTC; V gene: TRBV27; D gene: -; J gene: TRBJ1-2; clone size: -
CDR3 protein: CASRTSGTGEQPQHF; CDR3 DNA: TGTGCCAGCAGGACATCCGGGACAGGGGAACAGCCCCAGCATTTT; V gene: TRBV6-5; D gene: TRBD1; J gene: TRBJ1-5; clone size: -
CDR3 protein: CATSETGGHGYTF; CDR3 DNA: TGTGCCACCAGTGAGACAGGGGGCCATGGCTACACCTTC; V gene: TRBV24-1; D gene: TRBD1; J gene: TRBJ1-2; clone size: once
CDR3 protein: CASSSLAGVNEQFF; CDR3 DNA: TGTGCCAGCAGTTCCCTAGCGGGGGTGAATGAGCAGTTCTTC; V gene: TRBV6-5; D gene: TRBD2; J gene: TRBJ2-1; clone size: once
CDR3 protein: CASSPQGPRAYEQYF; CDR3 DNA: TGTGCCAGCAGTCCCCAGGGGCCCCGGGCCTACGAGCAGTACTTC; V gene: TRBV27; D gene: -; J gene: TRBJ2-7; clone size: -
CDR3 protein: CASSPGHVLSYEQYF; CDR3 DNA: TGCGCCAGCAGTCCGGGACATGTCCTCTCCTACGAGCAGTACTTC; V gene: TRBV5-1; D gene: -; J gene: TRBJ2-7; clone size: -
CDR3 protein: CASSKGQGYEQYF; CDR3 DNA: TGTGCCAGCAGCAAAGGACAGGGCTACGAGCAGTACTTC; V gene: TRBV3-1/TRBV3-2; D gene: TRBD1; J gene: TRBJ2-7; clone size: -
CDR3 protein: CASSKGLVAEQYF; CDR3 DNA: TGTGCCAGCAGTAAAGGACTAGTGGCCGAGCAGTACTTC; V gene: TRBV6-6; D gene: TRBD2; J gene: TRBJ2-7; clone size: -
CDR3 protein: CASSLGGGEAGNTIYF; CDR3 DNA: TGTGCCAGCAGCTTAGGGGGGGGTGAGGCTGGAAACACCATATATTTT; V gene: TRBV7-8; D gene: -; J gene: TRBJ1-3; clone size: -
CDR3 protein: CATSRSRTDLYGYTF; CDR3 DNA: TGTGCCACCAGCAGATCCAGGACAGACCTATATGGCTACACCTTC; V gene: TRBV15; D gene: -; J gene: TRBJ1-2; clone size: -
CDR3 protein: CASSPSHLSRTTNYGYTF; CDR3 DNA: TGTGCCAGCAGCCCCTCCCATTTAAGCCGGACAACTAACTATGGCTACACCTTC; V gene: TRBV11-2; D gene: -; J gene: TRBJ1-2; clone size: -
CDR3 protein: CASSQGQENGYTF; CDR3 DNA: TGTGCCAGCAGCCAAGGACAGGAAAATGGCTACACCTTC; V gene: TRBV4-2; D gene: -; J gene: TRBJ1-2; clone size: -
CDR3 protein: CASRQIHATEAFF; CDR3 DNA: TGTGCCAGCAGACAGATTCACGCGACTGAAGCTTTCTTT; V gene: TRBV6-5; D gene: -; J gene: TRBJ1-1; clone size: -
CDR3 protein: CASVPGGYTF; CDR3 DNA: TGCGCCAGCGTACCGGGGGGCTACACCTTC; V gene: TRBV5-1; D gene: -; J gene: TRBJ1-2; clone size: -
CDR3 protein: CASSLWTEGNYGYTF; CDR3 DNA: TGTGCCAGCAGCCTGTGGACAGAGGGCAACTATGGCTACACCTTC; V gene: TRBV7-9; D gene: -; J gene: TRBJ1-2; clone size: -
CDR3 protein: CASSLYGTGGQPQHF; CDR3 DNA: TGTGCCAGCAGTCTCTACGGGACAGGGGGACAGCCCCAGCATTTT; V gene: TRBV28; D gene: TRBD1; J gene: TRBJ1-5; clone size: few
CDR3 protein: CASSLDRALNAPTF; CDR3 DNA: TGCGCCAGCAGCTTGGACAGGGCCCTGAATGCTCCCACCTTC; V gene: TRBV5-1; D gene: -; J gene: TRBJ1-2; clone size: -
CDR3 protein: CASRPGLAGYEQYF; CDR3 DNA: TGTGCCAGCCGTCCGGGACTAGCGGGCTACGAGCAGTACTTC; V gene: TRBV27; D gene: TRBD2; J gene: TRBJ2-7; clone size: -
CDR3 protein: CASSLEAGGGQPQHF; CDR3 DNA: TGTGCCAGCAGCTTAGAGGCAGGGGGCGGGCAGCCCCAGCATTTT; V gene: TRBV7-9; D gene: TRBD1; J gene: TRBJ1-5; clone size: few
CDR3 protein: CASMTGNGNTIYF; CDR3 DNA: TGTGCCAGCATGACGGGGAACGGAAACACCATATATTTT; V gene: TRBV2; D gene: -; J gene: TRBJ1-3; clone size: -
CDR3 protein: CASRSTGDYGYTF; CDR3 DNA: TGTGCCAGCAGGTCAACGGGAGATTATGGCTACACCTTC; V gene: TRBV13; D gene: -; J gene: TRBJ1-2; clone size: -
CDR3 protein: CASSLVRTGDDTQYF; CDR3 DNA: TGTGCCAGCAGCTTAGTCCGGACAGGGGACGATACGCAGTATTTT; V gene: TRBV7-8; D gene: TRBD1; J gene: TRBJ2-3; clone size: -
CDR3 protein: CASGAGNQPQHF; CDR3 DNA: TGTGCCAGTGGGGCAGGGAATCAGCCCCAGCATTTT; V gene: TRBV12-3/TRBV12-4; D gene: -; J gene: TRBJ1-5; clone size: -
CDR3 protein: CASSYSRELTTEAFF; CDR3 DNA: TGTGCCAGCAGTTACTCGAGGGAGCTTACGACTGAAGCTTTCTTT; V gene: TRBV6-5; D gene: -; J gene: TRBJ1-1; clone size: medium-sized
CDR3 protein: CASSFEKETQYF; CDR3 DNA: TGTGCCAGCAGTTTTGAGAAAGAGACCCAGTACTTC; V gene: TRBV12-3/TRBV12-4; D gene: -; J gene: TRBJ2-5; clone size: -